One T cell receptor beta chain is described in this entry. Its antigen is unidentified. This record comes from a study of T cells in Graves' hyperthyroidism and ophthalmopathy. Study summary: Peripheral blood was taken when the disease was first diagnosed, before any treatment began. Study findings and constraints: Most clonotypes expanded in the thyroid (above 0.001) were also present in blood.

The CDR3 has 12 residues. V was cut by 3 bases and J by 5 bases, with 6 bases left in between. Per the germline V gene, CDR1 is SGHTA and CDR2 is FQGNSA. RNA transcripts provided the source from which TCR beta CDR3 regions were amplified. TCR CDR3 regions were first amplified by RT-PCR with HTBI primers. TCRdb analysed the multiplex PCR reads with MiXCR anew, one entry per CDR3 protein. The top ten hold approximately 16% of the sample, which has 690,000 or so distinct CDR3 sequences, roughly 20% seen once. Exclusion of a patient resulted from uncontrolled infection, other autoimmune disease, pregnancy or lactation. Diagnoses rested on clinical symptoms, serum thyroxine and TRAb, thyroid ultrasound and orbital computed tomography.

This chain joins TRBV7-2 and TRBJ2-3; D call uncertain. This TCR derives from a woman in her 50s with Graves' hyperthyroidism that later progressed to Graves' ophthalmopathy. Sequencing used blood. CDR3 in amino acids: CASSFTGDTQYF. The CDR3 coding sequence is TGTGCCAGCAGCTTCACGGGAGATACGCAGTATTTT. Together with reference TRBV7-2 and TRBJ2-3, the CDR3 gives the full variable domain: GAGVSQSPSNKVTEKGKDVELRCDPISGHTALYWYRQSLGQGLEFLIYFQGNSAPDKSGLPSDRFSAERTGGSVSTLTIQRTQQEDSAVYLCASSFTGDTQYFGPGTRLTVL.